These T cell receptor beta chains were read from a single sample in a study of T-cell reconstitution after alpha-beta-depleted transplantation in children. One entry per CDR3 protein, called by TCRdb with MiXCR from the PCR reads. The sample holds around 400,000 distinct CDR3 sequences, 20% seen once. Material: PBMCs from the stem cell graft donor, obtained from the stem cell graft. The receptor set was obtained from a human donor who donated a stem cell graft to a child with acute myeloid leukemia. Each CDR3 is given with its conserved first and last residue. A D gene is named only where the DNA matches it firmly. Clone size, where shown, is once, few, many, or a class for clones that have expanded.

j_call: TRBJ2-7
v_call: TRBV11-2
clone_size: NA
d_call: TRBD2
cdr3_aa: CASSFGLAGGSTSYEQYF
cdr3_nt: TGTGCCAGCAGCTTCGGACTAGCGGGAGGCTCTACTTCCTACGAGCAGTACTTC

j_call: TRBJ2-7
v_call: TRBV5-1
clone_size: few
d_call: NA
cdr3_aa: CASSLGGTLREQYF
cdr3_nt: TGCGCCAGCAGCTTGGGAGGTACTTTGAGGGAGCAGTACTTC

j_call: TRBJ2-7
v_call: TRBV12-3/TRBV12-4
clone_size: NA
d_call: TRBD2
cdr3_aa: CASSSSTGLAGVEQYF
cdr3_nt: TGTGCCAGCAGTTCATCCACGGGACTAGCGGGAGTAGAGCAGTACTTC

j_call: TRBJ2-2
v_call: TRBV29-1
clone_size: many
d_call: TRBD1
cdr3_aa: CSAQTGTSGELFF
cdr3_nt: TGCAGCGCCCAGACAGGGACCTCCGGGGAGCTGTTTTTT

j_call: TRBJ1-2
v_call: TRBV12-3/TRBV12-4
clone_size: NA
d_call: NA
cdr3_aa: CASIDVPGNYGYTF
cdr3_nt: TGTGCCAGCATCGATGTTCCAGGGAACTATGGCTACACCTTC

j_call: TRBJ2-7
v_call: TRBV20-1
clone_size: few
d_call: TRBD1
cdr3_aa: CSADRSIYEQYF
cdr3_nt: TGCAGTGCGGACAGGAGTATCTACGAGCAGTACTTC

j_call: TRBJ2-7
v_call: TRBV29-1
clone_size: NA
d_call: TRBD2
cdr3_aa: CSVTTSGAYEQYF
cdr3_nt: TGCAGCGTGACTACTAGCGGGGCCTACGAGCAGTACTTC

j_call: TRBJ2-1
v_call: TRBV20-1
clone_size: many
d_call: NA
cdr3_aa: CSARLKWYNEQFF
cdr3_nt: TGCAGTGCTAGGTTAAAGTGGTACAATGAGCAGTTCTTC

j_call: TRBJ2-7
v_call: TRBV28
clone_size: few
d_call: TRBD2
cdr3_aa: CASSLLASGVPFLSYEQYF
cdr3_nt: TGTGCCAGCAGTTTATTAGCTAGCGGGGTTCCCTTCCTGTCCTACGAGCAGTACTTC

j_call: TRBJ2-5
v_call: TRBV4-2
clone_size: few
d_call: TRBD2
cdr3_aa: CASSQDPAGAGETQYF
cdr3_nt: TGTGCCAGCAGCCAAGATCCGGCGGGAGCGGGGGAGACCCAGTACTTC

j_call: TRBJ2-5
v_call: TRBV7-8
clone_size: NA
d_call: NA
cdr3_aa: CASSNAGGGTQYF
cdr3_nt: TGTGCCAGCAGCAACGCAGGGGGAGGGACCCAGTACTTC

j_call: TRBJ2-7
v_call: TRBV20-1
clone_size: many
d_call: NA
cdr3_aa: CSVATDSLYEQYF
cdr3_nt: TGCAGTGTCGCGACGGACAGTCTCTACGAGCAGTACTTC

j_call: TRBJ1-5
v_call: TRBV12-3/TRBV12-4
clone_size: few
d_call: NA
cdr3_aa: CASKESGGGQPQHF
cdr3_nt: TGTGCCAGCAAAGAGTCCGGGGGCGGTCAGCCCCAGCATTTT

j_call: TRBJ2-1
v_call: TRBV6-1
clone_size: many
d_call: NA
cdr3_aa: CASSSWPGASEQFF
cdr3_nt: TGTGCCAGCAGTAGCTGGCCTGGGGCCTCTGAGCAGTTCTTC

j_call: TRBJ2-7
v_call: TRBV27
clone_size: few
d_call: NA
cdr3_aa: CASSSGVGSYEQYF
cdr3_nt: TGTGCCAGCAGTTCTGGCGTAGGGTCCTACGAGCAGTACTTC

j_call: TRBJ2-7
v_call: TRBV9
clone_size: few
d_call: TRBD2
cdr3_aa: CASSVGREGLYEQYF
cdr3_nt: TGTGCCAGCAGCGTAGGGCGGGAGGGCCTCTACGAGCAGTACTTC

j_call: TRBJ2-1
v_call: TRBV13
clone_size: NA
d_call: TRBD2
cdr3_aa: CASSPGTGGLAGASSSYNEQFF
cdr3_nt: TGTGCCAGCAGCCCCGGGACAGGGGGACTAGCGGGAGCCTCGAGCTCCTACAATGAGCAGTTCTTC

j_call: TRBJ2-7
v_call: TRBV5-1
clone_size: few
d_call: NA
cdr3_aa: CASRTGRDEQYF
cdr3_nt: TGCGCCAGCAGGACCGGCAGGGACGAGCAGTACTTC

j_call: TRBJ1-1
v_call: TRBV29-1
clone_size: few
d_call: NA
cdr3_aa: CSVEVGSPGTEAFF
cdr3_nt: TGCAGCGTTGAAGTAGGCAGCCCAGGCACTGAAGCTTTCTTT

j_call: TRBJ2-3
v_call: TRBV5-1
clone_size: many
d_call: TRBD2
cdr3_aa: CASSLEGRAVDTQYF
cdr3_nt: TGCGCCAGCAGCTTGGAAGGGAGGGCCGTAGATACGCAGTATTTT

j_call: TRBJ2-5
v_call: TRBV12-3/TRBV12-4
clone_size: NA
d_call: TRBD1
cdr3_aa: CASSPPGTGGMETQYF
cdr3_nt: TGTGCCAGCAGTCCTCCCGGGACAGGGGGCATGGAGACCCAGTACTTC

j_call: TRBJ1-2
v_call: TRBV12-3/TRBV12-4
clone_size: few
d_call: TRBD1
cdr3_aa: CASSGTGYYGYTF
cdr3_nt: TGTGCCAGCAGTGGGACAGGCTACTATGGCTACACCTTC

j_call: TRBJ2-3
v_call: TRBV7-2
clone_size: NA
d_call: TRBD2
cdr3_aa: CASSLAGGRTRYADTQYF
cdr3_nt: TGTGCCAGCAGCTTAGCTGGCGGGAGGACCCGGTACGCAGATACGCAGTATTTT

j_call: TRBJ2-3
v_call: TRBV20-1
clone_size: few
d_call: NA
cdr3_aa: CSARVTRSRDTQYF
cdr3_nt: TGCAGTGCTCGCGTAACTAGAAGCAGAGATACGCAGTATTTT

j_call: TRBJ2-7
v_call: TRBV4-3
clone_size: NA
d_call: TRBD2
cdr3_aa: CASSQGLAGEAYEQYF
cdr3_nt: TGCGCCAGCAGCCAAGGATTAGCGGGAGAAGCCTACGAGCAGTACTTC

j_call: TRBJ2-7
v_call: TRBV7-9
clone_size: few
d_call: NA
cdr3_aa: CASSNSDGLKGYEQYF
cdr3_nt: TGTGCCAGCAGCAACTCTGACGGACTAAAGGGCTACGAGCAGTACTTC

j_call: TRBJ2-1
v_call: TRBV15
clone_size: NA
d_call: NA
cdr3_aa: CATSSPGRVEQFF
cdr3_nt: TGTGCCACCAGCTCCCCGGGACGGGTTGAGCAGTTCTTC

j_call: TRBJ2-3
v_call: TRBV11-2
clone_size: NA
d_call: NA
cdr3_aa: CASSFGRGASTDTQYF
cdr3_nt: TGTGCCAGCAGCTTCGGGCGGGGAGCTAGCACAGATACGCAGTATTTT

j_call: TRBJ2-1
v_call: TRBV6-4
clone_size: NA
d_call: TRBD2
cdr3_aa: CASSPPGTSGLVDEQFF
cdr3_nt: TGTGCCAGCAGTCCACCCGGGACTAGCGGTCTTGTGGATGAGCAGTTCTTC

j_call: TRBJ2-1
v_call: TRBV11-3
clone_size: many
d_call: TRBD2
cdr3_aa: CASSLSGRNEQFF
cdr3_nt: TGTGCCAGCAGCTTAAGCGGGAGAAATGAGCAGTTCTTC

j_call: TRBJ2-7
v_call: TRBV7-9
clone_size: NA
d_call: NA
cdr3_aa: CASSLGEYEQYF
cdr3_nt: TGTGCCAGCAGCTTAGGCGAGTACGAGCAGTACTTC

j_call: TRBJ1-5
v_call: TRBV20-1
clone_size: few
d_call: TRBD1
cdr3_aa: CSAILGQSYQPQHF
cdr3_nt: TGCAGTGCTATCCTGGGACAGAGTTATCAGCCCCAGCATTTT

j_call: TRBJ2-7
v_call: TRBV28
clone_size: NA
d_call: TRBD1
cdr3_aa: CASSEGQNYEQYF
cdr3_nt: TGTGCCAGCAGCGAGGGACAGAATTACGAGCAGTACTTC

j_call: TRBJ2-1
v_call: TRBV20-1
clone_size: few
d_call: TRBD2
cdr3_aa: CSARPPSGSSYNEQFF
cdr3_nt: TGCAGTGCTAGACCCCCGAGCGGGAGCTCCTACAATGAGCAGTTCTTC

j_call: TRBJ2-1
v_call: TRBV11-3
clone_size: few
d_call: TRBD2
cdr3_aa: CASSLGGAGMTYNEQFF
cdr3_nt: TGTGCCAGCAGCTTAGGGGGAGCGGGAATGACCTACAATGAGCAGTTCTTC

j_call: TRBJ2-1
v_call: TRBV6-5
clone_size: many
d_call: NA
cdr3_aa: CASSYSTWDTRDEQFF
cdr3_nt: TGTGCCAGCAGTTACTCGACCTGGGACACGAGAGATGAGCAGTTCTTC

j_call: TRBJ2-2
v_call: TRBV12-3/TRBV12-4
clone_size: many
d_call: TRBD1
cdr3_aa: CASSLGTGAGSRELFF
cdr3_nt: TGTGCCAGCAGTTTAGGGACAGGGGCTGGATCCAGGGAGCTGTTTTTT

j_call: TRBJ2-1
v_call: TRBV9
clone_size: NA
d_call: TRBD2
cdr3_aa: CASSETSGNNEQFF
cdr3_nt: TGTGCCAGCAGTGAGACTAGCGGGAACAATGAGCAGTTCTTC

j_call: TRBJ2-1
v_call: TRBV7-3
clone_size: NA
d_call: TRBD1
cdr3_aa: CASSLSGRGTYNEQFF
cdr3_nt: TGTGCCAGCAGCTTAAGTGGCAGGGGGACCTACAATGAGCAGTTCTTC

j_call: TRBJ1-2
v_call: TRBV27
clone_size: NA
d_call: TRBD1
cdr3_aa: CASSPGTEPLYGYTF
cdr3_nt: TGTGCCAGCAGTCCGGGGACAGAACCCCTATATGGCTACACCTTC

j_call: TRBJ2-7
v_call: TRBV10-3
clone_size: few
d_call: TRBD2
cdr3_aa: CAISEGFSGTYYEQYF
cdr3_nt: TGTGCCATCAGTGAGGGGTTTAGCGGGACGTACTACGAGCAGTACTTC